Following are 29 T cell receptor beta chains from one sample sequenced in a study of cytotoxic CD8 clonotypes in ibrutinib-treated CLL. Sequenced by immunoSEQ multiplex PCR; TCRdb stores in-frame clones only, minus some. The sample has some 140,000 clones, around 93% seen once; the top ten hold 10% to 11%. The material sequenced was PBMCs, taken after 12 months of ibrutinib treatment. The receptors originated from a human donor with chronic lymphocytic leukemia.

This clone was counted once. The CDR3 protein is CASSPKGEQFF. DNA of the CDR3: TGTGCCAGCTCACCTAAAGGAGAGCAGTTCTTC. The J gene is TRBJ2-1, the V gene TRBV18, with D hard to call. Germline V gene sequence: CDR1 KGHSH, CDR2 LQKENI. The CDR3 is 11 amino acids. V dropped 3 bases and J dropped 10 bases, with 7 bases sitting between them.

This clone was seen a handful of times. This chain uses TRBV27 with TRBJ2-5; 11 positions agree with TRBD1. This CDR3 comprises 15 residues. V was clipped by 6 bases and J by 5 bases; unmatched bases: 8. CDR1 is MNHEY, CDR2 SMNVEV, per germline (reference sequence). In DNA, the CDR3 is TGTGCCAGCAGCCTAGGACAGGGGGCTCGGGAGACCCAGTACTTC. It encodes CASSLGQGARETQYF.

This chain joins TRBV11-2 and TRBJ2-5, with a weak D call TRBD1 (6 bases). The CDR3 loop spans 14 amino acids. The ends were cut back, 0 bases at V and 1 base at J, with 6 bases in the middle. Germline CDR1 reads SGHAT; CDR2 reads FQNNGV. This chain's CDR3 is CASSLDRGQETQYF. The CDR3 nucleotides are TGTGCCAGCAGCTTAGACAGGGGCCAAGAGACCCAGTACTTC.

As concerns this clone: The DNA is omitted, as the CDR3 cannot be located on it reliably, and the CDR3 follows TCRdb's listing. This chain links TRBV7-2 with TRBJ2-7; the tabulated D call, TRBD1, remains unverified against the DNA. The CDR3 extends over 13 residues, inclusive of both ends. CDR1 is SGHTA, CDR2 FQGNSA, per germline. CDR3 sequence reads: CASSSVGAGTKYF.

This chain uses TRBV6-4 with TRBJ1-1, with D possibly being TRBD1 (6 bases). The germline CDR1 and CDR2 sequences are MRHNA and SNTAGT. V lost 6 bases, J lost 6 bases, and 11 bases lay in between. This CDR3 has 12 residues. The CDR3 region is CASRAGASEAFF. In nucleotides, the CDR3 is TGTGCCAGCAGGGCGGGGGCCTCTGAAGCTTTCTTT.

The chain joins TRBV27 to TRBJ2-7, with 16 bases fitting TRBD2. V gave up 4 bases and J gave up 4 bases; unmatched junction bases: 4. The CDR3 sequence is 16 residues long. Germline CDR1 MNHEY, CDR2 SMNVEV (reference sequence). The CDR3 loop is CASSSGLAGGLYEQYF. Written as DNA, the CDR3 is TGTGCCAGCAGTTCGGGACTAGCGGGAGGGCTATACGAGCAGTACTTC.

In nucleotides, the CDR3 is TGTGCCAGCAGCGGCAGGGGGCGCTTGGAGACCCAGTACTTC. Its translation is CASSGRGRLETQYF. V gene TRBV7-9 combines with J gene TRBJ2-5; TRBD1 matches 8 bases. After removal of 5 bases from V and 5 bases from J, the junction contained 7 bases not matched to a gene. Germline V gene lookup returns CDR1 SEHNR and CDR2 FQNEAQ (reference sequence). CDR3 size: 14 residues.

The V call is TRBV10-2, the J call TRBJ2-2; D call uncertain. There are 12 residues in the CDR3. The germline CDR1 and CDR2 sequences are WSHSY and SAAADI. V gave up 6 bases and J gave up 6 bases, with 8 bases separating them. CDR3 sequence reads: CASSWAAGELFF. CDR3 nucleotide sequence: TGCGCCAGCAGCTGGGCAGCCGGGGAGCTGTTTTTT.

The rearrangement joins TRBV28 to TRBJ1-5; weak D call: TRBD1 (6 bases). The CDR3 runs 13 residues. CDR1 is MDHEN, CDR2 SYDVKM, per germline. V lost 7 bases to trimming and J lost 2 bases, with 9 bases between them. The CDR3 DNA reads as TGTGCCAGCAAGGGGGGGGGCAATCAGCCCCAGCATTTT. It codes for CASKGGGNQPQHF.

This sequence joins TRBV28 and TRBJ2-5; D is tentatively TRBD1 or TRBD2 (6 bases each). The CDR3 runs 19 residues. Germline V gene lookup returns CDR1 MDHEN and CDR2 SYDVKM. Trimming shortened V by 4 bases and J by 1 base, and 25 bases separated the two germline ends. The chain's CDR3 is CASSSTRGRGKRIQETQYF. CDR3 nucleotides: TGTGCCAGCAGTTCCACCAGGGGTCGGGGGAAGAGAATCCAAGAGACCCAGTACTTC.

The rearrangement joins TRBV5-6 to TRBJ2-5, with D tentatively TRBD2 (5 bases). CDR3 length: 11 residues. V lost 4 bases and J lost 5, with 6 bases in between. Looked up from germline, CDR1 is SGHDT and CDR2 is YYEEEE. The CDR3 sequence: CASSRGETQYF. DNA for the CDR3: TGTGCCAGCAGCCGCGGGGAGACCCAGTACTTC.

The V gene is TRBV10-3, the J gene TRBJ2-7, with no clear D. CDR1 and CDR2 (germline): ENHRY, SYGVKD. Between the trimmed V and J ends, which lost 6 bases and 3 bases, there was a span of 12 bases. The CDR3 sequence is 13 residues long. CDR3 residues: CAISSIPSYEQYF. CDR3 nucleotide sequence: TGTGCCATCAGCTCCATACCGAGCTACGAGCAGTACTTC.

The chain links TRBV12-5 to TRBJ2-3, with D perhaps matching TRBD1 (6 bases). The V and J ends lost 7 bases and 0 bases respectively, with 11 bases between them. The CDR3 contains 14 residues. Looked up from germline, CDR1 is LGHNT and CDR2 is FRNRAP. The CDR3 nucleotides are TGTGCTAGTGCCCAAGGGGGAAGCACAGATACGCAGTATTTT. Protein product: CASAQGGSTDTQYF. Complete variable domain (other parts from reference TRBV12-5 and TRBJ2-3): DARVTQTPRHKVTEMGQEVTMRCQPILGHNTVFWYRQTMMQGLELLAYFRNRAPLDDSGMPKDRFSAEMPDATLATLKIQPSEPRDSAVYFCASAQGGSTDTQYFGPGTRLTVL.

The V call is TRBV19, the J call TRBJ2-7; D may be TRBD1 or TRBD2 (5 bases each). The CDR3 runs to 15 residues. Germline values: CDR1 LNHDA, CDR2 SQIVND (reference sequence). V lost 3 bases, J lost 0 bases, and 12 bases lay in between. This chain's CDR3 is CASSIWRGVSYEQYF. The CDR3 DNA reads TGTGCCAGTAGTATTTGGAGAGGGGTCTCCTACGAGCAGTACTTC. The full variable domain, in which reference TRBV19 and TRBJ2-7 provide the parts outside the CDR3, is DGGITQSPKYLFRKEGQNVTLSCEQNLNHDAMYWYRQDPGQGLRLIYYSQIVNDFQKGDIAEGYSVSREKKESFPLTVTSAQKNPTAFYLCASSIWRGVSYEQYFGPGTRLTVT.

The DNA for the CDR3 is TGTGCCAGCAGCTTAGGACTAGCGGGGACAGATACGCAGTATTTT. Translation: CASSLGLAGTDTQYF. The gene calls are TRBV5-4 and TRBJ2-3, with TRBD2 matching over 12 bases. V lost 2 bases, J lost 3 bases, and 1 base stayed unmatched. Germline V CDR1 and CDR2: SGHNT, YYREEE (reference sequence). The CDR3 runs 15 residues.

The DNA for the CDR3 is TGTGCCAGCAGCTTAGCGCCTGAAGCTTTCTTT. Translated: CASSLAPEAFF. The V call is TRBV7-9, the J call TRBJ1-1; D ambiguous. Looked up from germline, CDR1 is SEHNR and CDR2 is FQNEAQ (reference sequence). The germline V and J ends were trimmed by 0 bases and 6 bases, with 2 bases remaining between them. This CDR3 has 11 amino acids.

The rearrangement joins TRBV19 to TRBJ2-7, with 7 bases aligning to TRBD2. Per germline, CDR1 LNHDA and CDR2 SQIVND (reference sequence). The CDR3 is 14 residues long. Trimming cost V 3 bases and J 5 bases; bases outside gene matches: 7. The CDR3 DNA follows: TGTGCCAGTAGTATTGGGCGGGAGACCAACGAGCAGTACTTC. This gives the protein CASSIGRETNEQYF.

The chain links TRBV27 to TRBJ2-7; D may be TRBD2 (6 bases). Trimming stripped 0 bases from V and 6 bases from J, with 9 bases between. The germline V gene encodes CDR1 MNHEY and CDR2 SMNVEV (reference sequence). This CDR3 is 13 amino acids long. The CDR3 loop reads CASSLSGEVEQYF. The CDR3 coding sequence is TGTGCCAGCAGTTTATCAGGGGAGGTCGAGCAGTACTTC.

In DNA, the CDR3 is TGTGCCAGCACGGACTACTTGGGTACTGAAAAACTGTTTTTT. This gives the protein CASTDYLGTEKLFF. The chain has TRBV6-5 and TRBJ1-4; D is ambiguous. The CDR3 runs 14 residues. Germline CDR1 is MNHEY and CDR2 is SVGAGI. V was trimmed by 7 bases and J by 7 bases, leaving 16 bases between them.

With respect to this clone: At one end the junction does not follow the germline gene, possibly because of a read error. V is TRBV7-7 and J is TRBJ2-3; D is unclear. The CDR3 runs 13 residues. From germline, CDR1 is SSHAT and CDR2 FNYEAQ (reference sequence). The CDR3 loop is CASSLGLKDTQYF. The CDR3 bases are TGTGCTAGCAGCCTGGGTCTTAAGGATACGCAGTATTTT.

This chain joins TRBV28 and TRBJ2-3, with TRBD1 as a possible D gene (6 bases). CDR1 is MDHEN and CDR2 is SYDVKM in the germline V gene. V lost 3 bases and J lost 5, with 12 bases in between. This CDR3 region has 14 residues. This chain's CDR3 is CASSFRGVRDTQYF. For the CDR3, the DNA is TGTGCCAGCAGTTTCAGGGGTGTTAGAGATACGCAGTATTTT.

V usage is TRBV6-5 and J usage is TRBJ2-7; D possibly corresponds to TRBD2 (6 bases). V gave up 6 bases and J gave up 0 bases, with 9 bases separating them. The CDR3 is 13 amino acids. Germline loops: CDR1 MNHEY, CDR2 SVGAGI. CDR3 amino acids: CASRPRGSYEQYF. In nucleotides, the CDR3 is TGTGCCAGCAGGCCGCGGGGCTCCTACGAGCAGTACTTC.

DNA for the CDR3: TGTGCCAGCAGTTTCGATCGTGTAAGGAACACTGAAGCTTTCTTT. Its translation is CASSFDRVRNTEAFF. The chain employs TRBV6-1 and TRBJ1-1; D ambiguous. The CDR3 runs to 15 residues. V lost 5 bases, J lost 1 base, and 14 bases lay in between. The germline V gene has CDR1 MNHNS and CDR2 SASEGT.

This clone has only one observation. This chain connects TRBV28 to TRBJ2-6; the D gene is possibly TRBD1 (5 bases). This CDR3 region has 14 residues. Germline V gene lookup returns CDR1 MDHEN and CDR2 SYDVKM. Trimming cost V 4 bases and J 4 bases, with 8 bases left between them. CDR3 amino acids: CASSSGLGANVLTF. The CDR3 DNA follows: TGTGCCAGCAGTTCAGGGCTGGGGGCCAACGTCCTGACTTTC.

The chain couples TRBV6-6 to TRBJ2-7, with D tentatively TRBD2 (5 bases). Trimming took off 0 bases at V and 4 bases at J, with 7 bases between the two ends. In germline, CDR1 is MNHNY, CDR2 SVGAGI (reference sequence). The CDR3 spans 13 residues. CDR3: CASSYSTGYEQYF. The CDR3 bases are TGTGCCAGCAGTTACTCGACGGGGTACGAGCAGTACTTC.

The chain combines TRBV19 with TRBJ1-1, with 7 bases that match TRBD1. Germline values: CDR1 LNHDA, CDR2 SQIVND (reference sequence). The CDR3 contains 14 residues. V shed 4 bases and J 1 base; nucleotides not matched to a gene: 3. The CDR3 DNA reads TGTGCCAGTAGTACGGGACAGCAGAACACTGAAGCTTTCTTT. It is translated as CASSTGQQNTEAFF.

The chain has TRBV7-8 and TRBJ2-1; TRBD1 agrees at 7 bases. There are 15 residues in the CDR3. Germline CDR1 and CDR2: SGHVS and FQNEAQ. The V gene end was trimmed by 2 bases and the J gene end by 0 bases; junction bases not matched to a gene: 1. The DNA for the CDR3 is TGTGCCAGCAGCTTACGGGACAGCTCCTACAATGAGCAGTTCTTC. Residues: CASSLRDSSYNEQFF.

The chain uses TRBV19 and TRBJ1-5; D is possibly TRBD1 (5 bases). Deletions cut 6 bases from V and 1 base from J, with 16 bases between. Germline loops: CDR1 LNHDA, CDR2 SQIVND (reference sequence). The CDR3 spans 16 residues. The CDR3 DNA is TGTGCCAGTAGGAGCGAAGGGGTTTGGAGCAATCAGCCCCAGCATTTT. Its translation: CASRSEGVWSNQPQHF.

This clone occurred once. The chain joins TRBV11-2 to TRBJ2-7; tentatively, D is TRBD1 (6 bases). This CDR3 is built from 15 residues. The V gene lost 1 base and the J gene lost 4 bases, with 14 bases spanning the gap. Germline V lookup: CDR1 SGHAT, CDR2 FQNNGV. The CDR3 region has the DNA TGTGCCAGCAGCTTAGCAGCAGGGGAGATTTACGAGCAGTACTTC. Protein sequence: CASSLAAGEIYEQYF.